The 26 T cell receptor beta chains reported below all come from one sample, sequenced in a study of vaccination effects on CD4 cells after COVID-19. Repertoires were generated with immunoSEQ multiplex PCR, while TCRdb's copy carries only in-frame clones and drops some. The table has about 50,000 clones, approximately 80% seen once. Researchers isolated CD4+ T cells once 9 to 11 days of culture had elapsed. No antigen is known for these receptors. The source was CD4+ T cells from PBMCs cultured without peptide, collected before COVID-19 vaccination. The source of these receptors is a human donor who received a COVID-19 vaccine.

The gene calls are TRBV24-1 and TRBJ2-3, with D possibly TRBD1 on 6 matching bases. Germline CDR1 and CDR2: KGHDR and SFDVKD. Trimming pared 2 bases from V and 7 bases from J, leaving 18 bases between. The CDR3 runs to 16 residues. The CDR3 region has the DNA TGTGCCACCAGTGATTCAGGGGCGCGGTTCCATAATACGCAGTATTTT. This codes for CATSDSGARFHNTQYF.

This chain connects TRBV15 to TRBJ2-7, with TRBD2 as a possible D gene (6 bases). CDR3 length: 12 amino acids. CDR1 LNHNV and CDR2 YYDKDF come from the germline V gene (reference sequence). V gave up 0 bases and J gave up 7 bases, with 7 bases separating them. The CDR3 loop reads CATSRDAGEQYV. In DNA form, the CDR3 reads TGTGCCACCAGCAGAGATGCGGGAGAGCAGTACGTC.

The chain joins TRBV10-1 to TRBJ1-1, with 8 bases identical to TRBD1. V shed 7 bases, J shed 1 base, and the junction held 2 bases outside the gene matches. The CDR3 is made up of 13 amino acids. The germline gives CDR1 WNHNN, CDR2 SYGVQD (reference sequence). The CDR3 region is CASKGTGNTEAFF. The CDR3 bases are TGCGCCAGCAAGGGGACAGGGAACACTGAAGCTTTCTTT.

The chain uses TRBV30 and TRBJ1-3; perhaps TRBD1 as D (5 bases). The CDR3 is made up of 16 amino acids. Germline CDR1 GTSNPN, CDR2 SVGIG (reference sequence). V was cut by 5 bases and J by 0 bases, with 17 bases left in between. CDR3 loop: CAWGRVGAISGNTIYF. The DNA for the CDR3 is TGTGCCTGGGGCAGGGTAGGGGCGATCTCTGGAAACACCATATATTTT.

The gene calls are TRBV7-2 and TRBJ1-6; D is unclear. Deletions cut 0 bases from V and 9 bases from J, with 12 bases between. The CDR3 runs 15 residues. Germline-derived CDR1 and CDR2 are SGHTA and FQGNSA. This chain's CDR3 is CASSLATGIGSPLHF. Written as DNA, the CDR3 is TGTGCCAGCAGCTTAGCGACGGGTATCGGTTCACCCCTCCACTTT.

This clone was seen once. J is TRBJ1-2 and V is TRBV21-1; the table gives TRBD1 as D, unverified against the DNA. TRBV21-1 is deemed a pseudogene. The CDR3 extends over 15 amino acids. The CDR3 DNA is TGTGCCAGCAGCAGTGGCAGGTTTGTTTTTGATGGCTACACCTTC. Its protein product is CASSSGRFVFDGYTF.

The chain combines TRBV6-2 or TRBV6-3 with TRBJ2-2, with TRBD2 identical over 7 bases. V gave up 2 bases and J gave up 7 bases; unmatched junction bases: 1. The length of the CDR3 is 13 residues. Germline V gene lookup returns CDR1 MNHEY and CDR2 SVGEGT. The DNA for the CDR3 is TGTGCCAGCAGTTACCGGGGGGTCGGGGAGCTGTTTTTT. This translates into CASSYRGVGELFF.

This clone was found once. This rearrangement joins TRBV27 to TRBJ2-7; a weak D match, TRBD2 (5 bases). The CDR3 extends over 14 amino acids. The germline V gene has CDR1 MNHEY and CDR2 SMNVEV (reference sequence). V lost 6 bases to trimming and J lost 2 bases, with 14 bases between them. For the CDR3, the DNA is TGTGCCAGCAGCCCATTAGGGAGTCCCTACGAGCAGTACGTC. Translating it yields CASSPLGSPYEQYV.

V and J are TRBV14 and TRBJ1-5; D is unresolved. V shed 1 base and J shed 7 bases, with 8 bases lying between them. Looked up from germline, CDR1 is SGHDN and CDR2 is FVKESK. The CDR3 is 13 amino acids. DNA for the CDR3: TGTGCCAGCAGCCAAGGTCGGCGCCAGCCCCAGCATTTT. It encodes CASSQGRRQPQHF.

This chain links TRBV6-4 with TRBJ2-2, with TRBD1 identical over 7 bases. Trimming took 3 bases from V and 6 from J; bases not matched to a gene: 7. This CDR3 region has 15 residues. Germline loops: CDR1 MRHNA, CDR2 SNTAGT. CDR3 in DNA: TGTGCCAGCAGTGATTACAGGGGCGCGGCCGGGGAGCTGTTTTTT. It translates to CASSDYRGAAGELFF.

This rearrangement joins TRBV10-3 to TRBJ2-5; D is possibly TRBD1 (7 bases). The CDR3 length is 15 residues. The germline gives CDR1 ENHRY, CDR2 SYGVKD. V was pared by 8 bases and J by 3 bases, with 19 bases between. CDR3 region: CAISVRPGGKETQYF. The CDR3 nucleotides are TGTGCCATCTCAGTGAGGCCAGGGGGGAAAGAGACCCAGTACTTC.

The chain carries TRBV2 and TRBJ1-6, with a weak D call TRBD1 (6 bases). The CDR3 is 13 amino acids. CDR1 is SNHLY, CDR2 FYNNEI, per germline. Deletions cut 7 bases from V and 6 bases from J, with 10 bases between. The CDR3 loop reads CASKGDGNSPLHF. CDR3 sequence (DNA): TGTGCCAGCAAGGGGGACGGTAATTCACCCCTCCACTTT.

This clone has only one observation. The J gene is TRBJ2-1, the V gene TRBV6-6; no definite D call. Germline loops: CDR1 MNHNY, CDR2 SVGAGI (reference sequence). This CDR3 spans 14 amino acids. V was cut by 5 bases and J by 2 bases, with 10 bases left in between. This CDR3 reads CASSTRRTYNEQFF. CDR3 sequence (DNA): TGTGCCAGCAGTACCCGACGGACCTACAATGAGCAGTTCTTC.

The table lists this clone with a count of one. The chain has TRBV2 and TRBJ1-1, with unresolved D. V was pared by 6 bases and J by 4 bases, with 12 bases between. Germline CDR1 reads SNHLY; CDR2 reads FYNNEI. The CDR3 loop spans 13 amino acids. This CDR3 is CASRSRRSTEAFF. The CDR3, as DNA: TGTGCCAGCAGGAGTCGCAGGTCCACTGAAGCTTTCTTT.

The gene calls are TRBV5-1 and TRBJ2-5; 8 positions agree with TRBD2. Germline V gene data show CDR1 as SGHRS and CDR2 as YFSETQ. V was clipped by 2 bases and J by 2 bases; unmatched bases: 5. The CDR3 is 15 residues long. CDR3: CASSFPAGEQETQYF. CDR3 sequence (DNA): TGCGCCAGCAGCTTCCCAGCGGGGGAACAAGAGACCCAGTACTTC.

The rearrangement links TRBV5-1 to TRBJ2-5; 10 bases agree with TRBD2. Trimming removed 0 bases from V and 5 bases from J; junction bases left unmatched: 7. There are 16 residues in the CDR3. Germline CDR1 reads SGHRS; CDR2 reads YFSETQ. The CDR3 DNA reads TGCGCCAGCAGCTTGGCCTTTCTAGCGGGGGATGAGACCCAGTACTTC. This sequence encodes CASSLAFLAGDETQYF.

This clone was seen a handful of times. The V call is TRBV18, the J call TRBJ1-4; D not resolved. Germline loops: CDR1 KGHSH, CDR2 LQKENI. The CDR3 totals 14 residues. The V end lost 1 base, the J end lost 8 bases, and 11 bases lay between the germline ends. The CDR3: CASSPRLEGEKLFF. The CDR3 DNA reads as TGTGCCAGCTCACCACGCCTAGAAGGGGAAAAACTGTTTTTT.

The V and J genes are TRBV5-6 and TRBJ2-7; tentative D call: TRBD2 (5 bases). CDR1 is SGHDT, CDR2 YYEEEE, per germline. V dropped 2 bases and J dropped 0 bases, with 15 bases sitting between them. This CDR3 is 16 amino acids long. CDR3 nucleotide sequence: TGTGCCAGCAGCTTTCTTGGCAGCGGTAGCTCCTACGAGCAGTACGTC. This translates into CASSFLGSGSSYEQYV.

This clone has just a few counts. The chain joins TRBV7-9 to TRBJ1-1; no clear D gene. Germline assignment: CDR1 SEHNR and CDR2 FQNEAQ (reference sequence). V dropped 1 base and J dropped 3 bases, with 15 bases sitting between them. The CDR3 covers 16 residues. The CDR3 spells CASSLGRRGLDTEAFF. The CDR3 DNA reads as TGTGCCAGCAGCTTAGGGCGTAGAGGGTTGGACACTGAAGCTTTCTTT. Full variable domain (outside the CDR3, taken from reference TRBV7-9 and TRBJ1-1): DTGVSQNPRHKITKRGQNVTFRCDPISEHNRLYWYRQTLGQGPEFLTYFQNEAQLEKSRLLSDRFSAERPKGSFSTLEIQRTEQGDSAMYLCASSLGRRGLDTEAFFGQGTRLTVV.

This clone was picked up a small number of times. V usage is TRBV5-5 and J usage is TRBJ2-2, with D perhaps TRBD1 (7 bases). The CDR3 extends over 18 amino acids. Trimming stripped 4 bases from V and 2 bases from J, with 21 bases between. The germline V gene has CDR1 SGHKS and CDR2 YYEKEE (reference sequence). The CDR3 coding sequence is TGTGCCAGCAGCCACTCCAGGGGGAGGACAGCTAACACCGGGGAGCTGTTTTTT. This sequence encodes CASSHSRGRTANTGELFF.

V and J are TRBV10-3 and TRBJ2-7; D could derive from TRBD1 or TRBD2 (5 bases each). The CDR3 is 13 amino acids. Trimming took 7 bases from V and 5 from J, leaving 15 bases between them. CDR1 is ENHRY, CDR2 SYGVKD, per germline. For the CDR3, the DNA is TGTGCCATCACTACCATAGGGGAGAACGAGCAGTACGTC. Amino acid sequence: CAITTIGENEQYV.

The gene calls are TRBV9 and TRBJ1-3; D uncertain. V was trimmed by 2 bases and J by 0 bases, leaving 9 bases between them. This CDR3 comprises 15 residues. Germline V CDR1 and CDR2: SGDLS, YYNGEE. CDR3 sequence (DNA): TGTGCCAGCAGCGTGTCGTCGAGCTCTGGAAACACCATATATTTT. Translation gives CASSVSSSSGNTIYF.

CDR3 sequence: CASSLSIDSYNEQFF. CDR3 nucleotides: TGCGCCAGCAGCTTGTCTATCGACTCCTACAATGAGCAGTTCTTC. This sequence joins TRBV5-1 and TRBJ2-1; D ambiguous. CDR3 length equals 15 residues. Germline V gene lookup returns CDR1 SGHRS and CDR2 YFSETQ. V lost 1 base and J lost 0, with 8 bases in between.

The V and J genes are TRBV18 and TRBJ1-2, with TRBD1 matching 8 bases. V lost 6 bases and J lost 3; bases outside the gene matches: 3. Germline-derived CDR1 and CDR2 are KGHSH and LQKENI. This CDR3 is built from 13 residues. DNA for the CDR3: TGTGCCAGCTCTCCGACAGGGGACTATGGCTACACCTTC. It codes for CASSPTGDYGYTF.

The V gene is TRBV5-1, the J gene TRBJ2-2; 7 positions match TRBD2. This CDR3 has 16 amino acids. The V segment lost 4 bases and the J segment 5 bases; nucleotides outside the gene matches: 11. Germline CDR1 reads SGHRS; CDR2 reads YFSETQ. This chain's CDR3 is CASSDPSGGGTGELFF. The CDR3 region has the DNA TGCGCCAGCAGCGACCCCTCGGGGGGAGGGACCGGGGAGCTGTTTTTT.

The chain employs TRBV19 and TRBJ1-1; D may be TRBD1 (6 bases). Germline V gives CDR1 LNHDA, CDR2 SQIVND (reference sequence). The germline V and J ends were trimmed by 5 bases and 0 bases, with 13 bases remaining between them. This CDR3 region has 15 residues. CDR3 sequence: CASSLQGQLNTEAFF. As DNA, the CDR3 is TGTGCCAGTAGTCTCCAAGGACAGTTGAACACTGAAGCTTTCTTT.